The clone carrying this TCR beta chain was observed at least ten times. Antigen: not known. This specimen belongs to a study of early T cells in non-severe SARS-CoV-2 infection. Study-level background: Sequencing of bulk RNA from unsorted whole blood was done, without chain pairing. Study-wide findings and caveats: Matching results from VDJdb favored anti-spike CD8 responses, leaving private and CD4 specificities undetected.

CDR3 length equals 14 residues. Between the trimmed V and J ends, which lost 8 bases and 0 bases, there was a span of 13 bases. The germline V gene encodes CDR1 MGHRA and CDR2 YSYEKL. Unique molecular identifiers were attached to individual cDNA molecules. TCRdb itself ran the 5' RACE reads through MiXCR, one entry per CDR3 protein. The sample lists some 67,000 distinct CDR3 sequences, roughly 13% seen once, with around an eighth in the top ten. Sequencing used whole blood. This clonotype originated in an adult who was a healthcare worker with PCR-confirmed SARS-CoV-2 infection or an uninfected control (not recorded which). The J gene is TRBJ1-2, the V gene TRBV4-1; D is undetermined. DNA of the CDR3: TGCGCCAGCGGGTCACACGGGGCTAACTATGGCTACACCTTC. Translation: CASGSHGANYGYTF.